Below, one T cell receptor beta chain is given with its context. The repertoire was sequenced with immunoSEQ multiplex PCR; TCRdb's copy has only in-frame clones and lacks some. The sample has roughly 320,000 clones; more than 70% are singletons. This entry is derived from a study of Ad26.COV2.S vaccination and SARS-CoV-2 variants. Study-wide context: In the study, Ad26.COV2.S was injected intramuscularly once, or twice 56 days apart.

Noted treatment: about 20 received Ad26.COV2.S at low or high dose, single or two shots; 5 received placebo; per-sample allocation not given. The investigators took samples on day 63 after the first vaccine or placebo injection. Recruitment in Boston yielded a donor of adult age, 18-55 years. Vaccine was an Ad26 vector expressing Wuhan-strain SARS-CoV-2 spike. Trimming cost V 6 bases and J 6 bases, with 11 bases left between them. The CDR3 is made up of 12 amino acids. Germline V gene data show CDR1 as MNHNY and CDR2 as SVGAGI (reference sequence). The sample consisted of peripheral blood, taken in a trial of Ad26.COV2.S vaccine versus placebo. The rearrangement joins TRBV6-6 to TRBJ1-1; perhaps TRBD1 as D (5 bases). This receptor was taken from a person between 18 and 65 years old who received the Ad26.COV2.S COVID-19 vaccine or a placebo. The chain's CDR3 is CASRKQDAEAFF. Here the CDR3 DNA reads TGTGCCAGCAGGAAACAGGACGCTGAAGCTTTCTTT.